The T cell receptor (beta chain) described here comes from a study of cytomegalovirus exposure and HLA in healthy donors. Study-wide results and limits: The authors enumerated 150 to 200 TCR beta chains as linked to cytomegalovirus. Most of the CMV-associated TCR beta chains (in a later analysis) appeared to be HLA-restricted. Later analysis revealed greater clonal expansion in HLA-associated TCR beta chains than in equally common others.

Points on this clone: Its antigen is unknown.

Use of 60 Vbeta and 13 Jbeta primers characterized the PCR. The data were produced by immunoSEQ multiplex PCR, yet TCRdb's version contains in-frame clones alone and is incomplete. In all, the sample yields 150,000 to 200,000 clones. The specimen sequenced was PBMCs. The receptor was isolated from a woman under 30 in good health and CMV-seropositive.

CDR3 DNA sequence: TGTGCCAGCAGCCCCGCAGGGGGCTGGAGGGAAAAACTGTTTTTT. It is translated as CASSPAGGWREKLFF. The V gene is TRBV9, the J gene TRBJ1-4, with 8 bases identical to TRBD1. Germline lookup yields CDR1 SGDLS and CDR2 YYNGEE. V lost 4 bases and J lost 8; bases outside the gene matches: 10. The CDR3 spans 15 residues. Based on the CDR3 plus reference TRBV9 and TRBJ1-4, the full variable domain is DSGVTQTPKHLITATGQRVTLRCSPRSGDLSVYWYQQSLDQGLQFLIQYYNGEERAKGNILERFSAQQFPDLHSELNLSSLELGDSALYFCASSPAGGWREKLFFGSGTQLSVL.